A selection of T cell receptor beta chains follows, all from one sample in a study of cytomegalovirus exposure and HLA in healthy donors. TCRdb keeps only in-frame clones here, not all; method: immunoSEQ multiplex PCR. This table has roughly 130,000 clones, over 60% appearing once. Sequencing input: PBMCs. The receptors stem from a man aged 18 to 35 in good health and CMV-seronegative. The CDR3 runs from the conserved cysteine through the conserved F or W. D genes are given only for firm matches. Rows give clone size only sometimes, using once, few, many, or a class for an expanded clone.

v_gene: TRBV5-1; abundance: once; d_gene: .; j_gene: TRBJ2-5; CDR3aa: CASSLTPEETQYF; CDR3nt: TGCGCCAGCAGCTTGACCCCGGAAGAGACCCAGTACTTC
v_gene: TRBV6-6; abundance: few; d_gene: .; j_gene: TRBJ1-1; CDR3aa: CASSYDSRFTEAFF; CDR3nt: TGTGCCAGCAGTTACGATTCTCGGTTCACTGAAGCTTTCTTT
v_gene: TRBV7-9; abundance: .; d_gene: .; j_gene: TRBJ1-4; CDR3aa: CASSLGGQNEKLFF; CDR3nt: TGTGCCAGCAGCTTAGGGGGACAAAATGAAAAACTGTTTTTT
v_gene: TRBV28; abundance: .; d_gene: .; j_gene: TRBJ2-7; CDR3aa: CASSLFRGRPYEQYF; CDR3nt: TGTGCCAGCAGTTTATTCAGGGGACGGCCCTACGAGCAGTACTTC
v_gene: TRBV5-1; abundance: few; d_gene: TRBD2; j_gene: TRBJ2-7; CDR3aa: CASSLRTSSYEQYF; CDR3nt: TGCGCCAGCAGCTTGAGGACTAGCAGCTACGAGCAGTACTTC
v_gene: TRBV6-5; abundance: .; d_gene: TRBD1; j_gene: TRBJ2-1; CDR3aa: CASSYDRGLINEQFF; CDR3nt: TGTGCCAGCAGTTACGACAGGGGGCTTATCAATGAGCAGTTCTTC
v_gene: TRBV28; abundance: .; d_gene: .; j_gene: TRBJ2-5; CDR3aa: CASSFPARVRYQETQYF; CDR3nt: TGTGCCAGCAGTTTCCCCGCGCGGGTCAGGTACCAAGAGACCCAGTACTTC
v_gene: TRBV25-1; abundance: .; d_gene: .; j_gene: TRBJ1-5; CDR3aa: CASSSWGGNQPQHF; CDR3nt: TGTGCCAGCAGTAGTTGGGGGGGGAATCAGCCCCAGCATTTT
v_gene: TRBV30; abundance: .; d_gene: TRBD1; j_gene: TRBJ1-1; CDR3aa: CAWGTVSTKAFF; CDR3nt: TGTGCCTGGGGGACAGTCTCGACAAAAGCTTTCTTT
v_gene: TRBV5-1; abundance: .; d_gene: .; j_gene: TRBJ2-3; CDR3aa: CASSSDRVSTDTQYF; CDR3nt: TGCGCCAGCAGCTCGGACAGAGTTAGCACAGATACGCAGTATTTT
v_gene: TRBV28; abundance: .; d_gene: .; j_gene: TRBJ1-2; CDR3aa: CASSFPRGYTF; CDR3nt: TGTGCCAGCAGTTTTCCCAGGGGCTACACCTTC
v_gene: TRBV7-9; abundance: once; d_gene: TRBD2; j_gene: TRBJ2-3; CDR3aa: CASSAGLAGGRILYF; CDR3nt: TGTGCCAGCAGCGCAGGACTAGCGGGAGGCCGTATACTGTATTTT
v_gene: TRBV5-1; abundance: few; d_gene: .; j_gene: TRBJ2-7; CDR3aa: CASSSRDPSYEQYF; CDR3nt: TGCGCCAGCAGCTCCCGGGATCCCTCCTACGAGCAGTACTTC
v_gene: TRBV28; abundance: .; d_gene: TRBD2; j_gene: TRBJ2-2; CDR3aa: CAARLALFTGELFF; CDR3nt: TGTGCCGCACGACTAGCTCTATTTACCGGGGAGCTGTTTTTT
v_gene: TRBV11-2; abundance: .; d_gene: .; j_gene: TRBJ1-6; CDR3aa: CASSLFAGNSPLHF; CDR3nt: TGTGCCAGCAGCTTGTTTGCAGGGAATTCACCCCTCCACTTT
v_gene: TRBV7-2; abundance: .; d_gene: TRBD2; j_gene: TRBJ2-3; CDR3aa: CASRQTAGEGADTQYF; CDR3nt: TGTGCCAGCAGGCAGACGGCGGGAGAAGGCGCAGATACGCAGTATTTT
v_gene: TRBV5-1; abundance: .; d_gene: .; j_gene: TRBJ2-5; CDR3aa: CASRAGRRQETQYF; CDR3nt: TGCGCCAGCAGGGCGGGGAGGAGACAAGAGACCCAGTACTTC
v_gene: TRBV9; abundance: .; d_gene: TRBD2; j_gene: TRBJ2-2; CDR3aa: CASSAKPGLGYTGELFF; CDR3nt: TGTGCCAGCAGCGCGAAACCGGGACTAGGGTACACCGGGGAGCTGTTTTTT
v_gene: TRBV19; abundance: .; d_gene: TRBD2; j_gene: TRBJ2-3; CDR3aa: CASSTTGTSGMYTQYF; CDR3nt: TGTGCCAGTAGTACCACCGGGACTAGCGGGATGTATACGCAGTATTTT
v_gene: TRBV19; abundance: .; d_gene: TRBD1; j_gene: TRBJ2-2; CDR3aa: CASSLTGAYTGELFF; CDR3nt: TGTGCCAGTAGTTTGACAGGGGCATACACCGGGGAGCTGTTTTTT
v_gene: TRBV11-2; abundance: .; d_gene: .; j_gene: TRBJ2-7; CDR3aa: CASSLEKLDSLEQYF; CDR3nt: TGTGCCAGCAGCTTAGAAAAGTTAGACTCACTCGAGCAGTACTTC
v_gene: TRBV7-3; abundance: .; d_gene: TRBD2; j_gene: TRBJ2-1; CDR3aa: CASKSGRGINEQFF; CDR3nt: TGTGCCAGCAAAAGCGGGAGGGGCATCAATGAGCAGTTCTTC
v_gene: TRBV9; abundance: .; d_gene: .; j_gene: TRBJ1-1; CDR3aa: CASSVGVRDTEAFF; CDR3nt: TGTGCCAGCAGCGTTGGAGTTCGGGACACTGAAGCTTTCTTT
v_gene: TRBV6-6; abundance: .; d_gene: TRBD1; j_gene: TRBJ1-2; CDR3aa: CASSETGMGYDGYTF; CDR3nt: TGTGCCAGCAGTGAGACAGGGATGGGGTATGATGGCTACACCTTC
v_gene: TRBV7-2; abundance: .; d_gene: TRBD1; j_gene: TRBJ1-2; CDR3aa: CASSFAGTGYGYTF; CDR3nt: TGTGCCAGCAGCTTCGCCGGGACAGGGTACGGCTACACCTTC
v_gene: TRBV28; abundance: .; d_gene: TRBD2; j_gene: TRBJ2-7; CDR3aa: CASRTPSGRAYEQYF; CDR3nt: TGTGCCAGCAGAACCCCTAGCGGGAGGGCCTACGAGCAGTACTTC
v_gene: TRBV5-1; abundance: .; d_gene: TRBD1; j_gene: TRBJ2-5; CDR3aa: CASSPPGSRGPGETQYF; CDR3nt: TGCGCCAGCAGCCCCCCGGGAAGCAGGGGGCCTGGAGAGACCCAGTACTTC
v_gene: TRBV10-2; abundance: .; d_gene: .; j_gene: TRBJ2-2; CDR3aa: CASNTATNTGELFF; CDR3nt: TGCGCCAGCAATACAGCCACGAACACCGGGGAGCTGTTTTTT
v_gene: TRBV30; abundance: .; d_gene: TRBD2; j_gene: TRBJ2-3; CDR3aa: CAWSVGLAGSTDTQYF; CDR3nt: TGTGCCTGGAGTGTAGGGCTAGCGGGGAGCACAGATACGCAGTATTTT
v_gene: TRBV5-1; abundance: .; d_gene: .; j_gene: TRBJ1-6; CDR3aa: CASSYRQTSLDNSPLHF; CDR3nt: TGCGCCAGCAGCTACCGACAGACTTCCTTAGATAATTCACCCCTCCACTTT
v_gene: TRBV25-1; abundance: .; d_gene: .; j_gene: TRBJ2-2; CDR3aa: CASSEITNTGELFF; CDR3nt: TGTGCCAGCAGTGAAATCACAAACACCGGGGAGCTGTTTTTT
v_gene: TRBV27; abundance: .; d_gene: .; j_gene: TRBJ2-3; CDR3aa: CASSLFRGWTDTDTQYF; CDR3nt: TGTGCCAGCAGTTTATTTAGGGGGTGGACGGACACAGATACGCAGTATTTT
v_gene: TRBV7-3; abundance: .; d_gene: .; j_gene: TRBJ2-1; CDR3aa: CASSPGESLPPRNEQFF; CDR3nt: TGTGCCAGCAGCCCCGGGGAGTCGCTCCCCCCAAGAAATGAGCAGTTCTTC
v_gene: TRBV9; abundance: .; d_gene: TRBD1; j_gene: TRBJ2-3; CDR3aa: CASSSWTGRNADTQYF; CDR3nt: TGTGCCAGCAGCTCCTGGACAGGGAGAAACGCAGATACGCAGTATTTT
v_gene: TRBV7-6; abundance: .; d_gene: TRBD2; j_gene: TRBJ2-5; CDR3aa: CASSLDQLLADQETQYF; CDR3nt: TGTGCCAGCAGCTTAGATCAGCTACTAGCGGACCAAGAGACCCAGTACTTC
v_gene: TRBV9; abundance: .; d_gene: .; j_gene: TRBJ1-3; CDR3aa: CASSQGDFSGNTIYF; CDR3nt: TGTGCCAGCAGCCAAGGGGACTTCTCTGGAAACACCATATATTTT
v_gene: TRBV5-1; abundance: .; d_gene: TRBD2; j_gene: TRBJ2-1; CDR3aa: CASSLSPRTSGYNEQFF; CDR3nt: TGCGCCAGCAGCTTGTCGCCAAGGACTAGCGGTTACAATGAGCAGTTCTTC
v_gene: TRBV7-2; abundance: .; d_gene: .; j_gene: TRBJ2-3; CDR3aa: CASILRLASGTDTQYF; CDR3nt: TGTGCCAGCATCCTACGCCTTGCTAGCGGCACAGATACGCAGTATTTT
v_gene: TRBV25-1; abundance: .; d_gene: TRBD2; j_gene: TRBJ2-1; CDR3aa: CASSELAGGYNEQFF; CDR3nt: TGTGCCAGCAGTGAATTGGCGGGAGGATACAATGAGCAGTTCTTC
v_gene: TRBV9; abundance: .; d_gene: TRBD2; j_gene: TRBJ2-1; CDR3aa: CASSASGRSSLNEQFF; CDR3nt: TGTGCCAGCAGCGCGAGCGGGAGAAGTAGTTTGAATGAGCAGTTCTTC
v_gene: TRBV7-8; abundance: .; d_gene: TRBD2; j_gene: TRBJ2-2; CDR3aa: CASSLGLAGPTGELFF; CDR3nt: TGTGCCAGCAGCCTAGGACTAGCGGGACCCACCGGGGAGCTGTTTTTT
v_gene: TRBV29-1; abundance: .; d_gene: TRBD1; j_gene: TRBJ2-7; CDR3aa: CSVARDRAYEQYF; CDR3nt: TGCAGCGTTGCCCGGGACAGGGCCTACGAGCAGTACTTC
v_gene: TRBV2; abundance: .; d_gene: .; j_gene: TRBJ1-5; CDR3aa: CASSDRAVNQPQHF; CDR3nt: TGTGCCAGCAGTGACAGGGCGGTGAATCAGCCCCAGCATTTT
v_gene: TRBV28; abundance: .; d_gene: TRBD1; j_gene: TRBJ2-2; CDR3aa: CASSLGDRVGGELFF; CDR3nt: TGTGCCAGCAGTTTAGGGGACAGGGTTGGCGGGGAGCTGTTTTTT
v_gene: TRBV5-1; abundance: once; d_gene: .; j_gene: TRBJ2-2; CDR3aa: CASSLLQGTNTGELFF; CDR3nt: TGCGCCAGCAGCTTGCTCCAGGGCACTAACACCGGGGAGCTGTTTTTT
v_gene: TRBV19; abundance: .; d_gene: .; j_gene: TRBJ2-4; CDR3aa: CASSIRDSHTDIQYF; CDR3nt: TGTGCCAGTAGTATAAGGGACTCTCACACCGACATTCAGTACTTC
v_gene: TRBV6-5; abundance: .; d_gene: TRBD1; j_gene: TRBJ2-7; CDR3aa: CASRPTGGGYEQYF; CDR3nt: TGTGCCAGCAGACCAACAGGGGGCGGGTACGAGCAGTACTTC
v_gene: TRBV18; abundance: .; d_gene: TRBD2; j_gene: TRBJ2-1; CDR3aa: CASSVLTSGMGNEQFF; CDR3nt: TGTGCCAGCTCAGTACTAACTAGCGGGATGGGGAATGAGCAGTTCTTC
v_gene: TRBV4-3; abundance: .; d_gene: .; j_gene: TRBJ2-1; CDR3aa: CASSQDRRESSYNEQFF; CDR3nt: TGCGCCAGCAGCCAAGATAGGAGGGAGAGCTCCTACAATGAGCAGTTCTTC
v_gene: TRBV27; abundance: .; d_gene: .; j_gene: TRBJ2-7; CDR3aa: CASSPSWLQATLEQYF; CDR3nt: TGTGCCAGCAGTCCTTCTTGGTTACAGGCGACCCTGGAGCAGTACTTC
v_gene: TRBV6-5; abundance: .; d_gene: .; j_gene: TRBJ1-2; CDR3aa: CASSYSGGRYTF; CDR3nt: TGTGCCAGCAGTTACTCGGGGGGACGGTACACCTTC
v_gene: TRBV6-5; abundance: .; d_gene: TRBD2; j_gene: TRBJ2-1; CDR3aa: CASTPTSGSLDEQFF; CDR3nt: TGTGCCAGCACCCCGACTAGCGGGAGTCTAGACGAGCAGTTCTTC
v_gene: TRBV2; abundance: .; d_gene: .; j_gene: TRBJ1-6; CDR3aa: CASKVDIYNSPLHF; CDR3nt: TGTGCCAGCAAGGTGGACATATATAATTCACCCCTCCACTTT
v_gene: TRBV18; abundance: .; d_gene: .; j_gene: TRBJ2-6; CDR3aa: CASSPVTRRSSGANVLTF; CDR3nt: TGTGCCAGCTCACCAGTCACTAGAAGAAGCTCTGGGGCCAACGTCCTGACTTTC
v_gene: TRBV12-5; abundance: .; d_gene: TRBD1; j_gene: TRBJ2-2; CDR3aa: CASGRQGFTGELFF; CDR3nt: TGTGCTAGTGGCCGACAGGGGTTCACCGGGGAGCTGTTTTTT
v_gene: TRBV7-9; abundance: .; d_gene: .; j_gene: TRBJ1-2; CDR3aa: CASSNPPQGGYTF; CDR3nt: TGTGCCAGCAGCAACCCGCCACAGGGTGGCTACACCTTC
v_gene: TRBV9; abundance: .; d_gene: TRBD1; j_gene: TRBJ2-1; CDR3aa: CASSVEGQGPNEQFF; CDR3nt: TGTGCCAGCAGCGTGGAGGGACAGGGCCCCAATGAGCAGTTCTTC
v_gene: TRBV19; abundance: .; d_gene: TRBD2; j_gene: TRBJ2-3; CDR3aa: CASSISAGGTPDTQYF; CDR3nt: TGTGCCAGTAGTATTTCAGCGGGAGGGACCCCAGATACGCAGTATTTT
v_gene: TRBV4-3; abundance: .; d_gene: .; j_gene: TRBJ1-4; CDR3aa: CASSQSGGGLANEKLFF; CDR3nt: TGCGCCAGCAGCCAATCGGGGGGCGGGTTAGCGAATGAAAAACTGTTTTTT
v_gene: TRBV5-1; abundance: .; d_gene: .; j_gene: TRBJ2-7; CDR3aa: CASRPGTASYEQYF; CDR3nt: TGCGCCAGCAGACCCGGAACAGCTTCCTACGAGCAGTACTTC